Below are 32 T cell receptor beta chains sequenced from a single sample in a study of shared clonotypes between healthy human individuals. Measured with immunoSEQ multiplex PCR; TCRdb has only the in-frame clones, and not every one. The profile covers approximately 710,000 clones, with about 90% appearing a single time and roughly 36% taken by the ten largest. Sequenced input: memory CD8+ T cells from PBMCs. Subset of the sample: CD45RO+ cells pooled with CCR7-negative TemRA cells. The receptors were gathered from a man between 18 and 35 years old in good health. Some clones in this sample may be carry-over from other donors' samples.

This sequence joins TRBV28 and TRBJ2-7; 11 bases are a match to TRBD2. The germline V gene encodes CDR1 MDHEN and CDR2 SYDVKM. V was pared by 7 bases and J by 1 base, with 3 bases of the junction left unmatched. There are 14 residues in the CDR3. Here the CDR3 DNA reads TGTGCCAGCAACATAGCGGGAGGGTCCTACGAGCAGTACTTC. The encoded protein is CASNIAGGSYEQYF. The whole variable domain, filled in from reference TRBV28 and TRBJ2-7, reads DVKVTQSSRYLVKRTGEKVFLECVQDMDHENMFWYRQDPGLGLRLIYFSYDVKMKEKGDIPEGYSVSREKKERFSLILESASTNQTSMYLCASNIAGGSYEQYFGPGTRLTVT.

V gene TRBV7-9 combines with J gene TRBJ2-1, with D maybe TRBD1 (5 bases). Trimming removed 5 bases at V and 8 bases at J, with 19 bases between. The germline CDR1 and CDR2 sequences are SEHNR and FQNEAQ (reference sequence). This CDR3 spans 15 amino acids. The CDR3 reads CASSGRTGLSDEQFF. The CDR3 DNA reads TGTGCCAGCAGCGGTAGAACAGGTTTGAGCGATGAGCAGTTCTTC.

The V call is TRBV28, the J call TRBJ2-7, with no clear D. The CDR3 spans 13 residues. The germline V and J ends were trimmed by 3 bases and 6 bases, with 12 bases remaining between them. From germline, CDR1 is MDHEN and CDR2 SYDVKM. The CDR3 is CASSFGQISEQYF. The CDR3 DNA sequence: TGTGCCAGCAGTTTTGGGCAGATCTCCGAGCAGTACTTC. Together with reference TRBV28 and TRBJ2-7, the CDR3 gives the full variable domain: DVKVTQSSRYLVKRTGEKVFLECVQDMDHENMFWYRQDPGLGLRLIYFSYDVKMKEKGDIPEGYSVSREKKERFSLILESASTNQTSMYLCASSFGQISEQYFGPGTRLTVT.

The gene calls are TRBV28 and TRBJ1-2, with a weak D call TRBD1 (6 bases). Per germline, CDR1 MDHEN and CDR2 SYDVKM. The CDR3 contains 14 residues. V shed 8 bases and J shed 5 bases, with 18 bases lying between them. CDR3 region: CASGRTGLKYGYTF. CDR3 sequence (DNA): TGTGCCAGCGGTAGAACAGGGCTTAAATATGGCTACACCTTC.

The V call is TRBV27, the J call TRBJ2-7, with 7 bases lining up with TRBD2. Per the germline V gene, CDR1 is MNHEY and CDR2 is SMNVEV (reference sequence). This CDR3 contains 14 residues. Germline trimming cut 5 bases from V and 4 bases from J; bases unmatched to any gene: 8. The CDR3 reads CASSSTSSGYEQYF. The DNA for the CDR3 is TGTGCCAGCAGTAGCACTAGTAGCGGGTACGAGCAGTACTTC.

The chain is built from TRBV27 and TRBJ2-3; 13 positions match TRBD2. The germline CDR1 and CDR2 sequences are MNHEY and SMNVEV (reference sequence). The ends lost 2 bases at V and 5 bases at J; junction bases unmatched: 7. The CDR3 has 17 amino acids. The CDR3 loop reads CASSLGLAGVGRDTQYF. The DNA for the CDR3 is TGTGCCAGCAGTTTAGGACTAGCGGGAGTAGGGAGAGATACGCAGTATTTT.

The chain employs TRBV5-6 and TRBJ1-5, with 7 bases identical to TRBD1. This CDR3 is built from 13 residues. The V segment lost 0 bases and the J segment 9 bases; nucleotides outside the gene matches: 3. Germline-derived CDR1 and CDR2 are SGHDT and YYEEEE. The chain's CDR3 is CASSLAGGGPQHF. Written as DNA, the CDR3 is TGTGCCAGCAGCTTGGCAGGGGGGGGGCCCCAGCATTTT. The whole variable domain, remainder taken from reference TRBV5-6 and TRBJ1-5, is DAGVTQSPTHLIKTRGQQVTLRCSPKSGHDTVSWYQQALGQGPQFIFQYYEEEERQRGNFPDRFSGHQFPNYSSELNVNALLLGDSALYLCASSLAGGGPQHFGDGTRLSIL.

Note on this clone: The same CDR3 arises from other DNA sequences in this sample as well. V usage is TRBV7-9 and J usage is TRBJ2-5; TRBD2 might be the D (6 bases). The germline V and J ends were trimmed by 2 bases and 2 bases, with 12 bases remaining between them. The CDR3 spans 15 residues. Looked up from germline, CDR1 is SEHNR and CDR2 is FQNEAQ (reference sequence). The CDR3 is CASSLRKGTQETQYF. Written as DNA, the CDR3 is TGTGCCAGCAGCTTACGGAAGGGGACTCAAGAGACCCAGTACTTC.

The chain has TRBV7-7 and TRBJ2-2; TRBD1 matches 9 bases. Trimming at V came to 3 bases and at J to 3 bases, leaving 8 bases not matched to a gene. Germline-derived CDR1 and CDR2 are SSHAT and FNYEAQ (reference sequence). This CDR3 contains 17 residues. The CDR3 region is CASSFLGTGPYTGELFF. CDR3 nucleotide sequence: TGTGCCAGCAGCTTCCTCGGGACAGGGCCCTACACCGGGGAGCTGTTTTTT. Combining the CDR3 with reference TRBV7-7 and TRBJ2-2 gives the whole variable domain GAGVSQSPRYKVTKRGQDVTLRCDPISSHATLYWYQQALGQGPEFLTYFNYEAQPDKSGLPSDRFSAERPEGSISTLTIQRTEQRDSAMYRCASSFLGTGPYTGELFFGEGSRLTVL.

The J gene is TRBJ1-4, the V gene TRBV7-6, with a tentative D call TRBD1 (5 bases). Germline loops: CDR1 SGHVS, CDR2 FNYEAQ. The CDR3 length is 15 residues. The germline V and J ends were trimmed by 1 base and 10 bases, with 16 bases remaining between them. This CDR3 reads CASSLVSDIRAKLFF. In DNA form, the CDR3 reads TGTGCCAGCAGCTTAGTCTCGGACATACGGGCAAAACTGTTTTTT.

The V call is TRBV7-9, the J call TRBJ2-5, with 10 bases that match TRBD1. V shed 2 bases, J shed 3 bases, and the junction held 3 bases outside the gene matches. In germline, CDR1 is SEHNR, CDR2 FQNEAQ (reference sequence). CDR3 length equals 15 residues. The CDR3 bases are TGTGCCAGCAGCTTACGACAGGGGGCGAAAGAGACCCAGTACTTC. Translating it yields CASSLRQGAKETQYF.

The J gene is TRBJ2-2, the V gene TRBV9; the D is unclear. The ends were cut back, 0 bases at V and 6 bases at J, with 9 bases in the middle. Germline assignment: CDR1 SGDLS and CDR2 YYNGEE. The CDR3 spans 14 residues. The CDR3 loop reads CASSVGLGAGELFF. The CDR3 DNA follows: TGTGCCAGCAGCGTAGGTCTAGGAGCCGGGGAGCTGTTTTTT.

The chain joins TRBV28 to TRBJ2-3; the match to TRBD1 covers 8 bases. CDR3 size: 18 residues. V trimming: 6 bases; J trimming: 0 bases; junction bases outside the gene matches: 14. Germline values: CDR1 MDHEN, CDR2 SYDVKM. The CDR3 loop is CASSSDRRGRISTDTQYF. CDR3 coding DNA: TGTGCCAGCAGCTCCGATCGCAGGGGGCGAATCAGCACAGATACGCAGTATTTT.

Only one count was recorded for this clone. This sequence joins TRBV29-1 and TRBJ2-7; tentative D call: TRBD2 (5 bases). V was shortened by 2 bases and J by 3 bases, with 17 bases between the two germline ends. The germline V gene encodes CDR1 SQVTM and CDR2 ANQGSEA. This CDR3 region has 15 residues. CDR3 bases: TGCAGCGTTGAAATGGGAGACCGGTGGGGCTACGAGCAGTACTTC. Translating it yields CSVEMGDRWGYEQYF.

The CDR3 DNA reads TGTGCCTGGACACCGGGTGTTATGAACACTGAAGCTTTCTTT. This gives the protein CAWTPGVMNTEAFF. V gene TRBV30 combines with J gene TRBJ1-1; D uncertain. The germline CDR1 and CDR2 sequences are GTSNPN and SVGIG (reference sequence). The length of the CDR3 is 14 residues. Trimming removed 4 bases from V and 0 bases from J, with 12 bases in between.

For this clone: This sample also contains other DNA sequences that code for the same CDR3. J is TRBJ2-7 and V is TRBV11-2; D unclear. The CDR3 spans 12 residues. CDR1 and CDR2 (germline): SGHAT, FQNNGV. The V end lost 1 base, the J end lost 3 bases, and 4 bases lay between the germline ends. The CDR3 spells CASSLVGYEQYF. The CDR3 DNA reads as TGTGCCAGCAGCTTAGTCGGCTACGAGCAGTACTTC.

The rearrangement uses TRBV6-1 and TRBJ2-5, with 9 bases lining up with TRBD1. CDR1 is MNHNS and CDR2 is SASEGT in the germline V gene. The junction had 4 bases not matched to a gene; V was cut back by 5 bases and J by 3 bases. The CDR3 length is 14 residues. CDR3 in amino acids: CASSLRDREETQYF. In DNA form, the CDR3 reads TGTGCCAGCAGTTTACGGGACAGGGAAGAGACCCAGTACTTC.

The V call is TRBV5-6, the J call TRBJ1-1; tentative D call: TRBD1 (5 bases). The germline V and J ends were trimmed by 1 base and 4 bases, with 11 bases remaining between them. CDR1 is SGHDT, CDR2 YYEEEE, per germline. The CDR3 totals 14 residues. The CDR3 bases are TGTGCCAGCAGCTTGTCGCCCCAGGGCACTGAAGCTTTCTTT. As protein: CASSLSPQGTEAFF.

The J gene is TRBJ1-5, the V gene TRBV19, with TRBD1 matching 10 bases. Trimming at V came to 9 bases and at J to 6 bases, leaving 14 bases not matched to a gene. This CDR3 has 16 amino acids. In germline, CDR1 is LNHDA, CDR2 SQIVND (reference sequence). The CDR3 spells CASLDRDRGFVQPQHF. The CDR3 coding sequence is TGTGCCAGCCTAGACCGGGACAGGGGCTTTGTTCAGCCCCAGCATTTT.

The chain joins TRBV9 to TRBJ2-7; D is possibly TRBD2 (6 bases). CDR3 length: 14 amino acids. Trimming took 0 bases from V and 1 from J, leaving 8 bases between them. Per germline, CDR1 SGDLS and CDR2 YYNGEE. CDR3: CASSVASVSYEQYF. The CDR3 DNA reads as TGTGCCAGCAGCGTAGCTAGCGTTTCCTACGAGCAGTACTTC. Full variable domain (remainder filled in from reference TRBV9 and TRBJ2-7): DSGVTQTPKHLITATGQRVTLRCSPRSGDLSVYWYQQSLDQGLQFLIQYYNGEERAKGNILERFSAQQFPDLHSELNLSSLELGDSALYFCASSVASVSYEQYFGPGTRLTVT.

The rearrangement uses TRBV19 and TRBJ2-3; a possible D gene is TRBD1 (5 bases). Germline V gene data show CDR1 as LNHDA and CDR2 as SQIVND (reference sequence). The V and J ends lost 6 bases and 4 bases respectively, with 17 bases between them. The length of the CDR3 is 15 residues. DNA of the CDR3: TGTGCCAGTAGCTATAAACTCAGGGTCCCAGATACGCAGTATTTT. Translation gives CASSYKLRVPDTQYF.

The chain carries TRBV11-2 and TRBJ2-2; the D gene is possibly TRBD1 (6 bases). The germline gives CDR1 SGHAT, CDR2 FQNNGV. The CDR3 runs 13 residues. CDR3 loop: CGYRQANTGELFF. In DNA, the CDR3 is TGTGGTTACAGACAGGCGAACACCGGGGAGCTGTTTTTT.

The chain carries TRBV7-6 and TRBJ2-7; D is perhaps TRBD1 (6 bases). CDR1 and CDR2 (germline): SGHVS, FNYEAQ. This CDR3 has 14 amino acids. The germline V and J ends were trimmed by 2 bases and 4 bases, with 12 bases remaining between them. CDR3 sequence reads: CASSLREGGYEQYF. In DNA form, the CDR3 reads TGTGCCAGCAGCTTAAGGGAAGGGGGTTACGAGCAGTACTTC.

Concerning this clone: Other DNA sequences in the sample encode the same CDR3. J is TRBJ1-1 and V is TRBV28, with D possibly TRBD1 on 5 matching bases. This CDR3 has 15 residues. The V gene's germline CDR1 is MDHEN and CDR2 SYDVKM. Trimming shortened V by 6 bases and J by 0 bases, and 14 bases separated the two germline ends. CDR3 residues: CASSLAGGMNTEAFF. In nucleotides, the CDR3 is TGTGCCAGCAGCCTCGCGGGGGGGATGAACACTGAAGCTTTCTTT.

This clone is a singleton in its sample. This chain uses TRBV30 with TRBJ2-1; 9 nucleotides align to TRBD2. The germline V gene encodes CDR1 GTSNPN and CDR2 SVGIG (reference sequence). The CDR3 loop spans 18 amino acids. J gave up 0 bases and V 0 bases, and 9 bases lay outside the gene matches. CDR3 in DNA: TGTGCCTGGAGTGTACCCCCTCTAGCGGGATTCTCCTACAATGAGCAGTTCTTC. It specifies CAWSVPPLAGFSYNEQFF.

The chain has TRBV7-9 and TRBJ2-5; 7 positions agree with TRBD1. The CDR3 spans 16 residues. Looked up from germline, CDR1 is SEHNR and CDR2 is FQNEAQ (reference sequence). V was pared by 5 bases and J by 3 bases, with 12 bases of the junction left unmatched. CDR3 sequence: CASSPTGTRGEETQYF. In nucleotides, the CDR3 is TGTGCCAGCAGCCCGACAGGGACCAGGGGAGAAGAGACCCAGTACTTC.

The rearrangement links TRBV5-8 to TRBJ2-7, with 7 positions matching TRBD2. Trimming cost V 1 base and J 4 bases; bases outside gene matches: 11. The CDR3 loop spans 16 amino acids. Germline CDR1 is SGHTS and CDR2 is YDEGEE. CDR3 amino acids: CASSLRRDYHLYEQYF. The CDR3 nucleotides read TGTGCCAGCAGCTTGCGCCGGGACTACCATTTATACGAGCAGTACTTC.

The CDR3, as DNA: TGTGCCAGCAGTTCACAGGGGACCCATGGCTACACCTTC. Its translation: CASSSQGTHGYTF. This chain connects TRBV6-6 to TRBJ1-2; 7 nucleotides match TRBD1. Looked up from germline, CDR1 is MNHNY and CDR2 is SVGAGI (reference sequence). This CDR3 has 13 amino acids. V lost 4 bases and J lost 6; bases outside the gene matches: 5.

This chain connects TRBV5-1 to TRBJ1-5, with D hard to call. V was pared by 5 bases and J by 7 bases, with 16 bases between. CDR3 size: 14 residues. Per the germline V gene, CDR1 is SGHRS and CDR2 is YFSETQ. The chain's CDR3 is CASSSDGDGQPQHF. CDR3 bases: TGCGCCAGCAGTTCTGACGGGGATGGGCAGCCCCAGCATTTT.

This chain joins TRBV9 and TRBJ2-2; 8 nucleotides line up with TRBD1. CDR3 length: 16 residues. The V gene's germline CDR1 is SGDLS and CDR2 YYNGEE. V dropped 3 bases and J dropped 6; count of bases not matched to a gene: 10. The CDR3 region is CASSGPGTGLPGELFF. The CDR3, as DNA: TGTGCCAGCAGCGGACCCGGGACAGGCCTTCCCGGGGAGCTGTTTTTT.

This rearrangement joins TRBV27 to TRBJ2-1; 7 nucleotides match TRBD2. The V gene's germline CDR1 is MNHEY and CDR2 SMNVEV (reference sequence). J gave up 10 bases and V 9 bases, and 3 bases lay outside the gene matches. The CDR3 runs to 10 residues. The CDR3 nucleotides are TGTGCCAGAAGAGCGGGAGAGCAGTTCTTC. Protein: CARRAGEQFF.

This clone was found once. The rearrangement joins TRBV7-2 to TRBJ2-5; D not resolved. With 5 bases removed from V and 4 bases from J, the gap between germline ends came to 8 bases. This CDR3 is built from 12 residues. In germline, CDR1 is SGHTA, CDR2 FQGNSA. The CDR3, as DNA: TGTGCCAGCAGCCCCCTATCAGAGACCCAGTACTTC. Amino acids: CASSPLSETQYF.